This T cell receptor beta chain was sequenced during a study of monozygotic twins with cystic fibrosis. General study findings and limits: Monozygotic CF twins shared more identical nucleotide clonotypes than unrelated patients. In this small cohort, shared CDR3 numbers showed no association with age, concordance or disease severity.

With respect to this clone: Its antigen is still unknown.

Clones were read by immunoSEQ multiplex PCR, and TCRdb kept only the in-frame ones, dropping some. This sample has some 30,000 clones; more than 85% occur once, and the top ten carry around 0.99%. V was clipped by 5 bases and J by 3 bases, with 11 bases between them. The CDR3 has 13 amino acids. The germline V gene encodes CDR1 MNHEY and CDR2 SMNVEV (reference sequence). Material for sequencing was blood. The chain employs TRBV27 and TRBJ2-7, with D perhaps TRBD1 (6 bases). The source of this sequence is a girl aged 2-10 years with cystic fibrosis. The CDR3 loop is CASSLGHLYEQYF. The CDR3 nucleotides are TGTGCCAGCAGTCTGGGACATCTCTACGAGCAGTACTTC.